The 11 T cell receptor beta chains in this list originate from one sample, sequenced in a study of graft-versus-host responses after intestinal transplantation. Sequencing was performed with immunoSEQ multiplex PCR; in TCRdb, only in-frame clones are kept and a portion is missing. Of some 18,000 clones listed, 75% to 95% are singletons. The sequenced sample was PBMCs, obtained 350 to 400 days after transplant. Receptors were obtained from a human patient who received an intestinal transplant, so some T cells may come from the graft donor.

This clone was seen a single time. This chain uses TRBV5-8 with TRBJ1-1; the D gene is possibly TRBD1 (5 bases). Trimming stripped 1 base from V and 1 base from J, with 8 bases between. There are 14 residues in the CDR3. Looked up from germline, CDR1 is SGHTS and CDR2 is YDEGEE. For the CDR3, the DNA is TGTGCCAGCAGCTTGAGGGGCAGGAACACTGAAGCTTTCTTT. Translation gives CASSLRGRNTEAFF.

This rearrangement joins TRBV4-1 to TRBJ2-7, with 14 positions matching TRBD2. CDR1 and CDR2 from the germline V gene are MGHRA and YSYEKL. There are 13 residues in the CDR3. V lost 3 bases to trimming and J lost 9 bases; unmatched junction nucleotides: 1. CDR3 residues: CASSQTSGGAQYF. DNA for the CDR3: TGCGCCAGCAGCCAGACTAGCGGGGGGGCGCAGTACTTC.

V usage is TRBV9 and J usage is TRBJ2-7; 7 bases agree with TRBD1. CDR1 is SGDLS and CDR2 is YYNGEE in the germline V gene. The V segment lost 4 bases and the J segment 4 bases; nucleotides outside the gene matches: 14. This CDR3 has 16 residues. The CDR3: CASSPSTGTVVYEQYF. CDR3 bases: TGTGCCAGCAGCCCATCCACCGGGACAGTAGTATACGAGCAGTACTTC.

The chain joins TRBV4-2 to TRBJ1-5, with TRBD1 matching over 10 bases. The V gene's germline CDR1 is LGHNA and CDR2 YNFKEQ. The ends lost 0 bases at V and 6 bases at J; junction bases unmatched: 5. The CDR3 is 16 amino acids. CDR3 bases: TGTGCCAGCAGCCAAGAAGGGGACAGGGGCGGTCAGCCCCAGCATTTT. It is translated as CASSQEGDRGGQPQHF.

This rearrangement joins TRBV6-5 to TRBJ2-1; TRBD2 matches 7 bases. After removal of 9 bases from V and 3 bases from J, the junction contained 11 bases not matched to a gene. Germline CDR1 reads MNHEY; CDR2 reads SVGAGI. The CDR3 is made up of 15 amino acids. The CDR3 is CASKGAGEVYNEQFF. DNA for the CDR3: TGTGCCAGTAAAGGGGCGGGAGAGGTCTACAATGAGCAGTTCTTC.

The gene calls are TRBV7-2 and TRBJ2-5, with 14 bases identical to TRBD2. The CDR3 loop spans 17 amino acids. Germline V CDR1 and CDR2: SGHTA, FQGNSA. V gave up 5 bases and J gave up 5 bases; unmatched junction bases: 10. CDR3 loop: CASSVGLAGAPLETQYF. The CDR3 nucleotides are TGTGCCAGCAGCGTGGGACTAGCGGGGGCCCCGTTGGAGACCCAGTACTTC.

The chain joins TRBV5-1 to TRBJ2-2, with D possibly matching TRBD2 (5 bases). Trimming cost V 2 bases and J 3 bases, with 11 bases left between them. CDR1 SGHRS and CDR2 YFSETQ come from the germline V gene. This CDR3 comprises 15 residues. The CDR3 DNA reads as TGCGCCAGCAGCTTCGGCAGAGGGTACACCGGGGAGCTGTTTTTT. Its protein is CASSFGRGYTGELFF.

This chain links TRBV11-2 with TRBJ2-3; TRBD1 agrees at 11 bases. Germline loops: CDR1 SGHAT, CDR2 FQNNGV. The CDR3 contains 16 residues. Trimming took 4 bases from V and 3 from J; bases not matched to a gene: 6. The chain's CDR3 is CASSSPGQGVTDTQYF. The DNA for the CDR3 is TGTGCCAGCAGCTCTCCGGGACAGGGGGTGACAGATACGCAGTATTTT. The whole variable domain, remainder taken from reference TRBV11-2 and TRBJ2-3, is EAGVAQSPRYKIIEKRQSVAFWCNPISGHATLYWYQQILGQGPKLLIQFQNNGVVDDSQLPKDRFSAERLKGVDSTLKIQPAKLEDSAVYLCASSSPGQGVTDTQYFGPGTRLTVL.

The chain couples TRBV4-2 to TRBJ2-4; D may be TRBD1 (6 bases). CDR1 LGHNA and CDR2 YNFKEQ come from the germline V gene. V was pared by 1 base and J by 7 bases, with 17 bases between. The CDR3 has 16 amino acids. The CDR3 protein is CASSQAPQGVGNIQYF. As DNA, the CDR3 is TGTGCCAGCAGCCAAGCCCCACAGGGTGTTGGGAACATTCAGTACTTC.

The CDR3 reads CASSAYSGANVLTF. Written as DNA, the CDR3 is TGTGCCAGCAGCGCCTACTCTGGGGCCAACGTCCTGACTTTC. The chain joins TRBV5-5 to TRBJ2-6, with D unclear. V was pared by 4 bases and J by 0 bases, with 5 bases between. Looked up from germline, CDR1 is SGHKS and CDR2 is YYEKEE (reference sequence). The CDR3 sequence is 14 residues long.

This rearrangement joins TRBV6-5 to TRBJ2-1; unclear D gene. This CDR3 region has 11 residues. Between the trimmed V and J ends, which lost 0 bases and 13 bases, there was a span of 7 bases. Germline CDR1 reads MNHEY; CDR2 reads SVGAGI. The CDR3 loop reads CASSYSFAQFF. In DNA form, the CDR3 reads TGTGCCAGCAGTTACTCGTTTGCACAGTTCTTC.